Below, 12 T cell receptor beta chains from the same sample are listed, as sequenced in a study of T cell clonality in common variable immunodeficiency. The repertoire was sequenced with immunoSEQ multiplex PCR; TCRdb's copy has only in-frame clones and lacks some. Singletons are absent from the sample, which has around 34,000 clones. The sequenced material came from peripheral blood mononuclear cells. Receptor source: a person aged 18 to 70 in good health.

This clone was found many times. The CDR3 extends 3 residues past the end of the read, so its final part is completed from the germline J gene. The J gene is TRBJ1-2, the V gene TRBV20-1, with D unresolved. V lost 6 bases and J 0 bases, leaving 14 bases between the germline ends. The V gene's germline CDR1 is DFQATT and CDR2 SNEGSKA (reference sequence). CDR3 length: 14 amino acids. This CDR3 reads CSARAGGANYGYTF. The covered CDR3 bases are TGCAGTGCCCGGGCGGGAGGTGCTAACTATGGC.

This clone was counted at least ten times. The read falls 3 residues short of the CDR3 end, and the missing part is taken from the germline J gene. This chain joins TRBV7-3 and TRBJ2-2; D remains ambiguous. CDR3 length: 14 amino acids. V was shortened by 5 bases and J by 4 bases, with 11 bases between the two germline ends. Germline assignment: CDR1 SGHTA and CDR2 FQGTGA. The CDR3 sequence is CASSPRVATGELFF. CDR3 DNA (partial): TGTGCCAGCAGCCCCCGGGTGGCCACCGGGGAG.

This clone was picked up many times. With the read ending 3 residues before the CDR3 end, the germline J gene is used to fill in that end. This sequence joins TRBV20-1 and TRBJ1-3; a weak D match, TRBD1 (5 bases). Germline V gene sequence: CDR1 DFQATT, CDR2 SNEGSKA (reference sequence). This CDR3 has 15 residues. V was cut by 0 bases and J by 8 bases, with 17 bases left in between. CDR3 region: CSARDDRQPLYTIYF. CDR3 bases read: TGCAGTGCTAGAGATGATCGACAGCCTCTCTACACC.

This clone appeared a few times. A junction end diverges from the germline sequence, so it may reflect a read error. The read gets to within 3 residues of the CDR3 end, and the germline J gene fills in the rest. This chain links TRBV7-4 with TRBJ1-1, with D possibly TRBD1 on 6 matching bases. In germline, CDR1 is SGHVT, CDR2 SQSDAQ. The CDR3 sequence is 16 residues long. The CDR3 region is CTSSPGDGKGDTEAFF. The sequenced CDR3 bases are TGCACCAGCAGTCCAGGTGACGGTAAGGGGGACACTGAA.

There are many counts of this clone. The read is 3 residues too short to cover the CDR3 end, so that end is filled in from the germline J gene. The chain recombines TRBV20-1 with TRBJ2-2; D perhaps matches TRBD1 (6 bases). Trimming left V 2 bases short and J 1 base short, with 8 bases between. This CDR3 comprises 14 residues. CDR1 and CDR2 (germline): DFQATT, SNEGSKA (reference sequence). The DNA read from the CDR3 is TGCAGTGCTAGACTAGGGGGGAACACCGGGGAG. It is translated as CSARLGGNTGE. The whole CDR3 region reads CSARLGGNTGELFF.

This clone occurred many times. The read finishes 3 residues shy of the CDR3 end, and the germline J gene is used to complete it. The chain links TRBV18 to TRBJ2-2; D not resolved. CDR3 length equals 16 residues. V was clipped by 1 base and J by 1 base, with 10 bases between them. Germline V gene lookup returns CDR1 KGHSH and CDR2 LQKENI. The CDR3 sequence: CASSPLNRQNTGELFF. The DNA read from the CDR3 is TGTGCCAGCTCACCACTTAATAGACAGAACACCGGGGAG.

This clone occurred a few times. The sequenced fragment ends 3 residues before the CDR3 boundary, so the rest is inferred from the germline J gene. The sample holds other DNA sequences that translate to the same CDR3. The chain joins TRBV20-1 to TRBJ2-7, with 11 bases that match TRBD2. This CDR3 is 16 amino acids long. V shed 3 bases and J 2 bases; nucleotides not matched to a gene: 9. The V gene's germline CDR1 is DFQATT and CDR2 SNEGSKA (reference sequence). This CDR3 is CSARPGASGRPYEQYF. The CDR3 bases that were read are TGCAGTGCTAGGCCGGGGGCTAGCGGGAGGCCCTACGAG.

At least ten counts were recorded for this clone. CDR3 DNA, as far as it was read: TGTGCCAGCAGCCAAGGGACTAGACGCTACGAG. Its translation: CASSQGTRRYE. In full, the CDR3 reads CASSQGTRRYEQYF. The chain combines TRBV3-1 (or the pseudogene TRBV3-2) with TRBJ2-7; 7 positions match TRBD2. Coverage ceases 3 residues before the CDR3 finishes, and the germline J gene fills in the end. The ends lost 1 base at V and 3 bases at J; junction bases unmatched: 3. CDR3 length equals 14 residues. Germline CDR1 reads LGHDT; CDR2 reads YNNKEL (reference sequence).

This clone has at least ten counts. The CDR3 end is not reached by the read, which stops 3 residues before it; the germline J gene fills it in. The chain uses TRBV7-9 and TRBJ1-3; the match to TRBD1 covers 7 bases. The CDR3 consists of 13 residues. The germline V gene encodes CDR1 SEHNR and CDR2 FQNEAQ (reference sequence). This chain's CDR3 is CAGEGASGNTIYF. The covered CDR3 bases are TGTGCTGGGGAGGGGGCATCTGGAAACACC.

This clone was observed many times. The missing CDR3 end, 3 residues past where the read stops, is filled in from the germline J gene. This sequence joins TRBV5-1 and TRBJ2-6; 8 bases match TRBD1. CDR3 length equals 17 residues. Germline V lookup: CDR1 SGHRS, CDR2 YFSETQ. V lost 3 bases to trimming and J lost 0 bases; unmatched junction nucleotides: 5. The CDR3 is CASSSGGPNSGANVLTF. The sequenced part of the CDR3 DNA is TGCGCCAGCAGCTCAGGGGGCCCCAACTCTGGGGCCAACGTC.

This clone has ten or more counts. Read sequence stops 3 residues before the CDR3 end, and the germline J gene provides the missing end. This chain joins TRBV29-1 and TRBJ1-3; TRBD1 agrees at 7 bases. The germline gives CDR1 SQVTM, CDR2 ANQGSEA. This CDR3 is built from 14 residues. With V trimmed by 4 bases and J by 0 bases, 3 bases remained unmatched. CDR3 DNA (partial): TGCAGCGTTGCCCGGGACAGCTCTGGAAACACC. This codes for CSVARDSSGNT. The CDR3 in full is CSVARDSSGNTIYF. Full variable domain (outside the CDR3, taken from reference TRBV29-1 and TRBJ1-3): SAVISQKPSRDICQRGTSLTIQCQVDSQVTMMFWYRQQPGQSLTLIATANQGSEATYESGFVIDKFPISRPNLTFSTLTVSNMSPEDSSIYLCSVARDSSGNTIYFGEGSWLTVV.

The table lists this clone with a few counts. Sequencing ends 3 residues short of the CDR3 end; the germline J gene provides the rest. This chain links TRBV5-1 with TRBJ2-1, with D possibly being TRBD2 (6 bases). Germline CDR1 and CDR2: SGHRS and YFSETQ. The CDR3 totals 16 residues. Trimming shortened V by 0 bases and J by 5 bases, and 15 bases separated the two germline ends. The CDR3 bases that were read are TGCGCCAGCAGCTTGGGACTAGGTGGCCGCCACAATGAG. Protein: CASSLGLGGRHNE. The CDR3 in full is CASSLGLGGRHNEQFF.